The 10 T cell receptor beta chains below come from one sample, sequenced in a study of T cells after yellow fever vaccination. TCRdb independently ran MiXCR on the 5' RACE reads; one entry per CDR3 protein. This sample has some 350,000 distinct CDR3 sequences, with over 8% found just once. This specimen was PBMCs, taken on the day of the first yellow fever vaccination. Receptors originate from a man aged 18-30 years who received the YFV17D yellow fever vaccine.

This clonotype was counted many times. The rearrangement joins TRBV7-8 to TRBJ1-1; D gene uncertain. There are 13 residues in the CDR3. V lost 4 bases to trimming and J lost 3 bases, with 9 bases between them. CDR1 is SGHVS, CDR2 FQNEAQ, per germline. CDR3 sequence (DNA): TGTGCCAGCAGCTACCCACCGTACACTGAAGCTTTCTTT. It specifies CASSYPPYTEAFF. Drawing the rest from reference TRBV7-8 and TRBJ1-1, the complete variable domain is GAGVSQSPRYKVAKRGQDVALRCDPISGHVSLFWYQQALGQGPEFLTYFQNEAQLDKSGLPSDRFFAERPEGSVSTLKIQRTQQEDSAVYLCASSYPPYTEAFFGQGTRLTVV.

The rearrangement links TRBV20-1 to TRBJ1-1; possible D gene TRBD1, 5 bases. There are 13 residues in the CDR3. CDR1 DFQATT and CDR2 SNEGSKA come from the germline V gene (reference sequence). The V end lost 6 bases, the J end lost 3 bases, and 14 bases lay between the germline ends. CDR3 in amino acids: CSARKGRDTEAFF. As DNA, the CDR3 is TGCAGTGCCCGGAAGGGGAGGGACACTGAAGCTTTCTTT.

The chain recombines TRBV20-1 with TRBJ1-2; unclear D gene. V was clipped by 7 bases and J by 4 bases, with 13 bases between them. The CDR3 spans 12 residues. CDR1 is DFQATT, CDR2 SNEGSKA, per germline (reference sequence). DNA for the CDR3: TGCAGTGGTTTCAAGCAGCCCTATGGCTACACCTTC. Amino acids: CSGFKQPYGYTF.

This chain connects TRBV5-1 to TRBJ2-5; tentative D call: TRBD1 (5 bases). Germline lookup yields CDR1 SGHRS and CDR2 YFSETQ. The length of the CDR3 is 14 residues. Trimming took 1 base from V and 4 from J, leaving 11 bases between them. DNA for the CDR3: TGCGCCAGCAGCTTGAGTGGGCAGGGAGAGACCCAGTACTTC. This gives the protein CASSLSGQGETQYF.

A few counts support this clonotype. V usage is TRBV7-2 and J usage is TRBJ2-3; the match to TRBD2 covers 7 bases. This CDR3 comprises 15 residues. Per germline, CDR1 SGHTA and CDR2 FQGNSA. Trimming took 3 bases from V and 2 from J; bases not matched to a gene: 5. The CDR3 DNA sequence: TGTGCCAGCAGCTTTCAGAGCGGGGCCACAGATACGCAGTATTTT. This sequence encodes CASSFQSGATDTQYF.

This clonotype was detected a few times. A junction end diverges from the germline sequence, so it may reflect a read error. CDR3 in DNA: TGTGCCAGCAGGATCGGACTGGAAACCCCGGTTGACTTC. The encoded protein is CASRIGLETPVDF. The V and J genes are TRBV3-1 and TRBJ2-5; D may be TRBD2 (5 bases). This CDR3 spans 13 amino acids. Germline V gene data show CDR1 as LGHDT and CDR2 as YNNKEL (reference sequence).

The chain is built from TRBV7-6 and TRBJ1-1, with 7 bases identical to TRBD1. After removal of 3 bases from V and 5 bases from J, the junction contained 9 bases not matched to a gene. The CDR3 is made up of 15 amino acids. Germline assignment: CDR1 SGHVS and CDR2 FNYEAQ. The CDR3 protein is CASSFLTGKRTEAFF. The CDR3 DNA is TGTGCCAGCAGCTTTCTGACAGGGAAGAGGACTGAAGCTTTCTTT.

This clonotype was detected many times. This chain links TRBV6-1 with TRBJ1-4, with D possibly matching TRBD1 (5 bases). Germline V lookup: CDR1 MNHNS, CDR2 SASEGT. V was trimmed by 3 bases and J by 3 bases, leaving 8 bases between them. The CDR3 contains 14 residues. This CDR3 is CASSDGTPNEKLFF. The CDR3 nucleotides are TGTGCCAGCAGTGACGGGACTCCTAATGAAAAACTGTTTTTT.

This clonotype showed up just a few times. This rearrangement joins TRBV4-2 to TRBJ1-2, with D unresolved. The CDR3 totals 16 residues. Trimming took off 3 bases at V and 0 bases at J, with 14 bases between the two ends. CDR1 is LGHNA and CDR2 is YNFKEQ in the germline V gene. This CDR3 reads CASSHPTVPPNYGYTF. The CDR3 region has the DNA TGTGCCAGCAGCCACCCCACAGTACCCCCTAACTATGGCTACACCTTC.

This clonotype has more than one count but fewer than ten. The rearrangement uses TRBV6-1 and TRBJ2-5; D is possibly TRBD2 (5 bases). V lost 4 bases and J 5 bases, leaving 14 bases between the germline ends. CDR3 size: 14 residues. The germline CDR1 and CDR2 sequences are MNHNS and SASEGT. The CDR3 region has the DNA TGTGCCAGCAGTGGCGGCCCCGGCGGGGAGACCCAGTACTTC. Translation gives CASSGGPGGETQYF.